This T cell receptor (beta chain) originates from a study of T-cell reconstitution after alpha-beta-depleted transplantation in children (TCRdb year 2016). For the study in its entirety: T-cell immune reconstitution after TCRalphabeta/CD19-depleted allogeneic hematopoietic cell transplantation in children was quantitatively tracked in the study by means of TCR repertoire profiling.

For CDR1 and CDR2, the germline V gene (reference sequence) lists DFQATT and SNEGSKA. The CDR3 goes from the cysteine to the valine over 13 residues. Solely the CDR3 DNA is kept, with 39 bases framed from the first base. Libraries were built with PCR. The sequencer listed for this sample is Illumina HiSeq 2500. TCR libraries were prepared with molecular barcoding, using unique molecular identifiers to normalize TCRbeta repertoire quantification. The public reads were run again by TCRdb, first through fastp at Q25 and then through MiXCR, and only productive beta chains were kept. Rows are combined by CDR3 protein, so each entry shows the most common genes and DNA. This sample gives approximately 300,000 distinct CDR3 sequences in total; 6.5% to 9% of them show up just once. The ten largest clones add up to 9.1% of the sample. Of note for this clonotype: Its antigen remains undetermined. No much larger clone is present one base from it, and per-base qualities are unavailable.

What the work shows at the level of the full study, not this receptor alone: In some patients, the high TCRbeta diversity seen at day 60 was put down to recipient T cells and intrathymic progenitors that had survived conditioning. About two months after transplant, the apparently early recovery of alphabetaT-cell counts reportedly depended on just several hundred clones that had expanded rapidly and came from non-depleted graft cells. Hyperexpanded clone frequencies declined over subsequent months; after one year, T-cell counts and TCRbeta diversity were mostly attributed to newly produced T cells.

In light of the paper, this sample's treatment or condition label describes: allogeneic hematopoietic cell transplantation with graft depleted of TCRalphabeta T cells and CD19 B cells. The transplant recipients were children given TCRalphabeta/CD19-depleted allogeneic hematopoietic cell grafts. Here the sequenced sample was peripheral blood, taken 360 days after TCRalphabeta/CD19-depleted stem cell transplant. The chain is encoded by TRBV20-1 joined to TRBJ2-7; no D gene can be assigned with confidence. The source of this sequence is a female patient between 2 and 15 years old who had a stem cell transplant for Fanconi anemia, so the T cells may come from the graft donor. The CDR3 is CSARQESSYERYV. The DNA is TGCAGTGCTAGACAGGAGAGCTCCTACGAGCGGTACGTC.